This TCR beta chain was sequenced during a study of T cells after yellow fever vaccination. Study background: Some fractions had low cell numbers, and these were prepared with SMART-Seq v4 Ultra Low Input.

This clonotype was seen a handful of times. Its antigen is unknown. Trimming removed 6 bases from V and 4 bases from J, with 11 bases in between. CDR3 length: 13 amino acids. Findings of the study overall: Boosting was followed by the reappearance of most primary-vaccination clones (less than 98% CD4, under 90% CD8). Weaker in magnitude, the secondary response showed a faster peak on day 5 versus 15.

MiXCR, applied by TCRdb to the 5' RACE reads, yields one record per CDR3 protein. The sample shows roughly 500,000 distinct CDR3 sequences, 15% to 20% of them seen only once. The receptor comes from a man aged 30 to 39 who received the YFV17D yellow fever vaccine. The gene calls are TRBV12-3 or TRBV12-4 and TRBJ2-3, with a tentative D call TRBD1 (6 bases). The source was PBMCs, collected 15 days after the yellow fever booster vaccination. This CDR3 reads CASRLRGSDTQYF. CDR3 DNA sequence: TGTGCCAGCAGGCTAAGGGGGTCAGATACGCAGTATTTT.